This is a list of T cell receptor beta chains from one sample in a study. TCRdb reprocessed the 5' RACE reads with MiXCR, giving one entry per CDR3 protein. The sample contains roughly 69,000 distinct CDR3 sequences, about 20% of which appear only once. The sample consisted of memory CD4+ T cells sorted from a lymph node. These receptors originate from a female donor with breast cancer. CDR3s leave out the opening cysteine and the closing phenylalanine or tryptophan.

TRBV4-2 ASSRATGRDQPQH
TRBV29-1 SVGAANEQF
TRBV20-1 SASRGNSGANVLT
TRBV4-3 ASSQDTGTGLPQETQY
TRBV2 ARRTVQETQY
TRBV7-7 ASSPRPQETQY
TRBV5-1 ASSLDQYRQGGYNEQF
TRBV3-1 ASSQEGGREQF
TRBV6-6 ASRAGSDTQY
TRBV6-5 ASCFDRNTEAF
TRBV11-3 ASSSGRGELF
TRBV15 ATSREAGTNGQF
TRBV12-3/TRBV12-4 ASRVGTDTQY
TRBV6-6 ASSYSKRGSYEQY
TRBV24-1 ATSAAGPRTGELF
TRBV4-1 ASSRLPNEKLL
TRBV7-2 ASSPQGGANVLT
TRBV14 ASSHVAEQY
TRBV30 AWKSTGGYSNQPQH
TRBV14 ASSRIQGNSPLH
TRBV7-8 ASSTSPGYGTDQPQH
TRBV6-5 ASSYSPPGHKAYEQY
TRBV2 ASSGLAGAGELF
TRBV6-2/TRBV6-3 ASSEGYEQY
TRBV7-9 ASSSMDGYEQY
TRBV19 ASRVSWQAYNEKLF
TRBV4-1 ASSQGRDGNTIY
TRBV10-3 AISEWGTSGRRNEQF
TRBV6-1 ASNRGVNTEAF
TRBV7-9 ASSLGLEANYGYT
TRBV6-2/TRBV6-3 ASSYGNIQY
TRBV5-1 ASSLSPSDNEQF
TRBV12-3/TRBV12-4 ASSPTGQGNTEAF
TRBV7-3 ASSTRLAGEADTHY
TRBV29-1 SVSGDPEREPQH
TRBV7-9 ASSLSMGGHAEAF
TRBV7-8 ASSLVRGVQAVGEQY
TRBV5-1 ASSGPALNTEAF
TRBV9 ASSANTGITEAF
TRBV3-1 ASSQERRKTQY
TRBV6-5 ASSYDRDYGYT
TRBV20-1 SASPSTGRTNTEAF
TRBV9 ASSVDGASNNEQF
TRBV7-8 ASSFDRGQPQH
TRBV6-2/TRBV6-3 ASSYDGRNGYT
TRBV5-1 ASSTGGGYEQY
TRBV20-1 SARVGPGLQSYEQY
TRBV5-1 ASSPGENLNQPQH
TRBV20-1 SAVSGNTYNEQF
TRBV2 ASRHSGQGARNEQY
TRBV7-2 ASSLPAGFTDTQY